Listed below are T cell receptor beta chains from one sample, sequenced in a study of shared clonotypes between healthy human individuals. The protocol was immunoSEQ multiplex PCR, while the TCRdb copy is restricted to in-frame clones and leaves out a portion. This sample yields more than 2 million clones, of which roughly 95% are seen a single time; under 0.15% belongs to the top ten. Sequences were obtained from naive CD4+ T cells sorted from blood. The receptor source for this set is a man aged 18-30 years in good health. Each CDR3 is given with its conserved first and last residue. Fields, in order: V gene, D gene, clone size, J gene, CDR3 DNA, CDR3 protein. D genes are given only for firm matches. A clone size is listed for some rows: how often the clone was seen (once, few, many), or a class if it is expanded.

v_gene: TRBV6-6
d_gene: NA
abundance: NA
j_gene: TRBJ2-2
CDR3nt: TGTGCCAGCAGTTACCCAAGTACCGGGGAGCTGTTTTTT
CDR3aa: CASSYPSTGELFF

v_gene: TRBV9
d_gene: TRBD1
abundance: NA
j_gene: TRBJ1-1
CDR3nt: TGTGCCAGCAGCATTGGCGGGGACAGGGCTGAAGCTTTCTTT
CDR3aa: CASSIGGDRAEAFF

v_gene: TRBV19
d_gene: TRBD1
abundance: NA
j_gene: TRBJ2-3
CDR3nt: TGTGCCAGTAGTCCAAGGGACAGGGGAACAGATACGCAGTATTTT
CDR3aa: CASSPRDRGTDTQYF

v_gene: TRBV10-3
d_gene: TRBD1
abundance: once
j_gene: TRBJ1-3
CDR3nt: TGTGCCATCAGTGAGTCGAGGACAGGGGCCTCTGGAAACACCATATATTTT
CDR3aa: CAISESRTGASGNTIYF

v_gene: TRBV5-4
d_gene: TRBD2
abundance: NA
j_gene: TRBJ2-5
CDR3nt: TGTGCCAGCAGCCCTAGCGGGACGGAGACCCAGTACTTC
CDR3aa: CASSPSGTETQYF

v_gene: TRBV6-6
d_gene: TRBD1
abundance: once
j_gene: TRBJ2-1
CDR3nt: TGTGCCAGCAGTCCTGGGACAGGGCCCTACAATGAGCAGTTCTTC
CDR3aa: CASSPGTGPYNEQFF

v_gene: TRBV5-1
d_gene: NA
abundance: NA
j_gene: TRBJ1-2
CDR3nt: TGCGCCAGCAGCCCTAGGGTGGCAGGGGAAGCCTATGGCTACACCTTC
CDR3aa: CASSPRVAGEAYGYTF

v_gene: TRBV5-1
d_gene: NA
abundance: NA
j_gene: TRBJ2-3
CDR3nt: TGCGCCAGCAGCTCCTCCCAAACAGATACGCAGTATTTT
CDR3aa: CASSSSQTDTQYF

v_gene: TRBV18
d_gene: TRBD2
abundance: NA
j_gene: TRBJ2-3
CDR3nt: TGTGCCAGCTCACCAAGAACTAGCGGGGTGATGTCAGATACGCAGTATTTT
CDR3aa: CASSPRTSGVMSDTQYF

v_gene: TRBV5-1
d_gene: NA
abundance: NA
j_gene: TRBJ2-7
CDR3nt: TGCGCCAGCAGCTTGGGACCTGCGGGGGAGCAGTACTTC
CDR3aa: CASSLGPAGEQYF

v_gene: TRBV7-8
d_gene: NA
abundance: NA
j_gene: TRBJ1-1
CDR3nt: TGTGCCAGCAGCCGTGGCCTGAACACTGAAGCTTTCTTT
CDR3aa: CASSRGLNTEAFF

v_gene: TRBV5-4
d_gene: TRBD2
abundance: NA
j_gene: TRBJ2-5
CDR3nt: TGTGCCAGCAGCTTGAAAAGCGGGGGGGAAGAGGTCCGGTACTTC
CDR3aa: CASSLKSGGEEVRYF

v_gene: TRBV25-1
d_gene: NA
abundance: NA
j_gene: TRBJ2-4
CDR3nt: TGTGCCAGCAGTGTAGGGGGCGGGGTAAACATTCAGTACTTC
CDR3aa: CASSVGGGVNIQYF

v_gene: TRBV9
d_gene: TRBD2
abundance: NA
j_gene: TRBJ2-3
CDR3nt: TGTGCCAGCAGCGCAAGCCTGGGAGGGGATACGCAGTATTTT
CDR3aa: CASSASLGGDTQYF

v_gene: TRBV6-1
d_gene: TRBD1
abundance: NA
j_gene: TRBJ1-5
CDR3nt: TGTGCCAGCAGTTCAACAGGGGGAGGCAATCAGCCCCAGCATTTT
CDR3aa: CASSSTGGGNQPQHF

v_gene: TRBV9
d_gene: NA
abundance: once
j_gene: TRBJ2-1
CDR3nt: TGTGCCAGCAGCGTAGACGGCCGCGGAGGGCAGTTCTTC
CDR3aa: CASSVDGRGGQFF

v_gene: TRBV27
d_gene: NA
abundance: NA
j_gene: TRBJ1-5
CDR3nt: TGTGCCAGCAGCTCAAACAATCAGCCCCAGCATTTT
CDR3aa: CASSSNNQPQHF

v_gene: TRBV6-5
d_gene: NA
abundance: NA
j_gene: TRBJ1-2
CDR3nt: TGTGCCAGCAGTTACCGCGCAGCTAACTATGGCTACACCTTC
CDR3aa: CASSYRAANYGYTF

v_gene: TRBV5-1
d_gene: NA
abundance: NA
j_gene: TRBJ1-2
CDR3nt: TGCGCCAGCAGCTTGGAGGTCAGGGCTTATGGCTACACCTTC
CDR3aa: CASSLEVRAYGYTF

v_gene: TRBV11-3
d_gene: TRBD2
abundance: NA
j_gene: TRBJ2-5
CDR3nt: TGTGCCAGCAGCCCAGCCGGGACTAGCGGACAAGAGACCCAGTACTTC
CDR3aa: CASSPAGTSGQETQYF

v_gene: TRBV5-8
d_gene: TRBD2
abundance: NA
j_gene: TRBJ2-1
CDR3nt: TGTGCCAGCAGCTTGTCCGTGTCTAGCGGGAGTAATGAGCAGTTCTTC
CDR3aa: CASSLSVSSGSNEQFF

v_gene: TRBV7-2
d_gene: NA
abundance: NA
j_gene: TRBJ2-7
CDR3nt: TGTGCCAGCAGCCTAGATTTCTCCGAGCAGTACTTC
CDR3aa: CASSLDFSEQYF

v_gene: TRBV18
d_gene: NA
abundance: NA
j_gene: TRBJ2-3
CDR3nt: TGTGCCAGTTCCATATCGACAACCACAGATACGCAGTATTTT
CDR3aa: CASSISTTTDTQYF

v_gene: TRBV2
d_gene: NA
abundance: NA
j_gene: TRBJ1-1
CDR3nt: TGTGCCAGCAGCCAGGGAGGGACCTTGCCCGCTTTCTTT
CDR3aa: CASSQGGTLPAFF

v_gene: TRBV6-5
d_gene: TRBD2
abundance: NA
j_gene: TRBJ2-7
CDR3nt: TGTGCCAGCAGTCAGACTAGCGGGAGTTACGAGCAGTACTTC
CDR3aa: CASSQTSGSYEQYF

v_gene: TRBV6-5
d_gene: NA
abundance: NA
j_gene: TRBJ1-2
CDR3nt: TGTGCCAGCAGTTACTCGAACGGGAAGGGCGGCTACACCTTC
CDR3aa: CASSYSNGKGGYTF

v_gene: TRBV19
d_gene: TRBD1
abundance: NA
j_gene: TRBJ1-4
CDR3nt: TGTGCCAGTAGTAACCTCTCCGGGACAGGGGAGGGAAAACTGTTTTTT
CDR3aa: CASSNLSGTGEGKLFF

v_gene: TRBV5-1
d_gene: NA
abundance: NA
j_gene: TRBJ1-6
CDR3nt: TGCGCCAGCAGCTTCGGCCTTTCGGATAATTCACCCCTCCACTTT
CDR3aa: CASSFGLSDNSPLHF

v_gene: TRBV30
d_gene: NA
abundance: NA
j_gene: TRBJ1-6
CDR3nt: TGTGCCTGGAGAGGGGGGAGGGATTCACCCCTCCACTTT
CDR3aa: CAWRGGRDSPLHF

v_gene: TRBV10-3
d_gene: NA
abundance: NA
j_gene: TRBJ1-1
CDR3nt: TGTGCCATCAGTGCGACAGGAGACGACACTGAAGCTTTCTTT
CDR3aa: CAISATGDDTEAFF

v_gene: TRBV5-4
d_gene: NA
abundance: NA
j_gene: TRBJ2-7
CDR3nt: TGTGCCAGCAGCGAGCCCAGGGGCTACGAGCAGTACTTC
CDR3aa: CASSEPRGYEQYF

v_gene: TRBV2
d_gene: NA
abundance: NA
j_gene: TRBJ2-3
CDR3nt: TGTGCCAGCAGCGGGGAAAGCGCCAGCACAGATACGCAGTATTTT
CDR3aa: CASSGESASTDTQYF

v_gene: TRBV11-2
d_gene: TRBD1
abundance: NA
j_gene: TRBJ1-5
CDR3nt: TGTGCCAGCAGCCTCGGACAGGGGGGGCAGCCCCAGCATTTT
CDR3aa: CASSLGQGGQPQHF

v_gene: TRBV5-4
d_gene: NA
abundance: NA
j_gene: TRBJ2-3
CDR3nt: TGTGCCAGCAGCTTGAGACCGGCAGGCACAGATACGCAGTATTTT
CDR3aa: CASSLRPAGTDTQYF

v_gene: TRBV6-5
d_gene: TRBD1
abundance: NA
j_gene: TRBJ1-1
CDR3nt: TGTGCCAGCAGGGAGGGGGCGTTGAACACTGAAGCTTTCTTT
CDR3aa: CASREGALNTEAFF

v_gene: TRBV21-1
d_gene: NA
abundance: NA
j_gene: TRBJ1-2
CDR3nt: TGTGCCAGCAGCAAAGCTTCCCAGGGATTCCTTTGCGGGTATGGCTACACCTTC
CDR3aa: CASSKASQGFLCGYGYTF

v_gene: TRBV4-1
d_gene: NA
abundance: NA
j_gene: TRBJ1-1
CDR3nt: TGCGCCAGCAGCCAAGCGGGGGGGCTGCAAGCTTTCTTT
CDR3aa: CASSQAGGLQAFF

v_gene: TRBV30
d_gene: TRBD2
abundance: NA
j_gene: TRBJ2-5
CDR3nt: TGTGCCTGGACGCGAACGGGACTAGCGGGAGTTGAGCAGTACTTC
CDR3aa: CAWTRTGLAGVEQYF

v_gene: TRBV18
d_gene: TRBD1
abundance: NA
j_gene: TRBJ1-1
CDR3nt: TGTGCCAGCTCACCTCCCCCAGGACAGGGAGTTCAAGCTTTCTTT
CDR3aa: CASSPPPGQGVQAFF

v_gene: TRBV5-1
d_gene: NA
abundance: NA
j_gene: TRBJ1-1
CDR3nt: TGCGCCAGCAGTTTTACAGGTCGAGACACTGAAGCTTTCTTT
CDR3aa: CASSFTGRDTEAFF

v_gene: TRBV18
d_gene: NA
abundance: NA
j_gene: TRBJ1-1
CDR3nt: TGTGCCAGCTCACCACCTTCAGGGGCTGAAGCTTTCTTT
CDR3aa: CASSPPSGAEAFF

v_gene: TRBV10-3
d_gene: NA
abundance: NA
j_gene: TRBJ1-3
CDR3nt: TGTGCCATCAGTGAATACAAGAGCTCTGGAAACACCATATATTTT
CDR3aa: CAISEYKSSGNTIYF

v_gene: TRBV6-1
d_gene: TRBD2
abundance: once
j_gene: TRBJ2-5
CDR3nt: TGTGCCAGCAGTGAAAAGGCGTTAGCGGGGGGGACCCAGTACTTC
CDR3aa: CASSEKALAGGTQYF

v_gene: TRBV13
d_gene: NA
abundance: NA
j_gene: TRBJ2-3
CDR3nt: TGTGCCAGCAGCGGACTCAGCTACACAGATACGCAGTATTTT
CDR3aa: CASSGLSYTDTQYF

v_gene: TRBV30
d_gene: NA
abundance: NA
j_gene: TRBJ1-6
CDR3nt: TGTGCCTGGAGTCCCGTGCCAGGGCCGTGGGGAAATAATTCACCCCTCCACTTT
CDR3aa: CAWSPVPGPWGNNSPLHF

v_gene: TRBV5-1
d_gene: NA
abundance: NA
j_gene: TRBJ1-1
CDR3nt: TGCGCCAGCAGCTTGCAGGGGACTAAGGGATTGAACACTGAAGCTTTCTTT
CDR3aa: CASSLQGTKGLNTEAFF

v_gene: TRBV5-1
d_gene: TRBD1
abundance: NA
j_gene: TRBJ1-1
CDR3nt: TGCGCCAGCAGCTTGGACAGGGGGCCTGAAGCTTTCTTT
CDR3aa: CASSLDRGPEAFF

v_gene: TRBV30
d_gene: TRBD1
abundance: NA
j_gene: TRBJ1-5
CDR3nt: TGTGCCTGGAGCAGGACAGGGGTGGATAGCAATCAGCCCCAGCATTTT
CDR3aa: CAWSRTGVDSNQPQHF

v_gene: TRBV19
d_gene: NA
abundance: NA
j_gene: TRBJ2-7
CDR3nt: TGTGCCAGTAAAACGGGACACGGAACTTACGAGCAGTACTTC
CDR3aa: CASKTGHGTYEQYF

v_gene: TRBV28
d_gene: TRBD1
abundance: NA
j_gene: TRBJ2-1
CDR3nt: TGTGCCAGCAGTGTGGGACAGGAGCCATACAATGAGCAGTTCTTC
CDR3aa: CASSVGQEPYNEQFF